Listed here are 23 T cell receptor beta chains from one sample, sequenced in a study of blood T cell repertoires in COVID-19. Profiling relied on immunoSEQ multiplex PCR, and the TCRdb table lists in-frame clones only, not all of them. The sample holds 250,000 or so clones, around 86% seen once. Input material: peripheral blood. The receptors shown here come from a man aged 40-55 years with active or convalescent COVID-19.

The V gene is TRBV19, the J gene TRBJ2-7, with 8 bases identical to TRBD1. CDR1 LNHDA and CDR2 SQIVND come from the germline V gene (reference sequence). The J segment lost 2 bases and the V segment lost 9 bases, leaving 6 bases of the junction unmatched. This CDR3 has 13 amino acids. CDR3 sequence reads: CASNRGNTYEQYF. The CDR3 DNA reads as TGTGCCAGCAACAGGGGGAACACCTACGAGCAGTACTTC.

The chain couples TRBV7-3 to TRBJ2-1, with TRBD1 matching 12 bases. CDR1 is SGHTA and CDR2 is FQGTGA in the germline V gene. Trimming cost V 5 bases and J 7 bases; bases outside gene matches: 6. CDR3 length: 15 residues. In nucleotides, the CDR3 is TGTGCCAGCAGCATCGGGACAGGGGGCGAGAATGAGCAGTTCTTC. It translates to CASSIGTGGENEQFF.

This chain links TRBV6-1 with TRBJ1-5; 7 bases align to TRBD1. V lost 2 bases to trimming and J lost 6 bases; unmatched junction nucleotides: 7. This CDR3 has 15 amino acids. Per the germline V gene, CDR1 is MNHNS and CDR2 is SASEGT. CDR3 sequence (DNA): TGTGCCAGCAGTGAAACAGGACAGGTTCCTCAGCCCCAGCATTTT. As protein: CASSETGQVPQPQHF.

The chain links TRBV3-1 (or the pseudogene TRBV3-2) to TRBJ2-1; D is undetermined. Germline V gene lookup returns CDR1 LGHDT and CDR2 YNNKEL (reference sequence). There are 13 residues in the CDR3. Trimming took 8 bases from V and 4 from J, leaving 12 bases between them. CDR3 nucleotide sequence: TGTGCCAGCCTCGACTCGTTGTACAATGAGCAGTTCTTC. Translating gives CASLDSLYNEQFF.

The rearrangement joins TRBV15 to TRBJ1-3; D is perhaps TRBD1 (5 bases). The V end lost 0 bases, the J end lost 0 bases, and 12 bases lay between the germline ends. Germline values: CDR1 LNHNV, CDR2 YYDKDF (reference sequence). The CDR3 is 17 amino acids. The CDR3 region is CATSRDGGINSGNTIYF. DNA of the CDR3: TGTGCCACCAGCAGAGATGGGGGGATTAACTCTGGAAACACCATATATTTT.

The sample holds a few counts of this clone. The chain recombines TRBV2 with TRBJ2-7, with 8 bases identical to TRBD1. This CDR3 spans 15 amino acids. Losses at the gene ends were 5 bases for V and 2 bases for J; bases not matched to a gene: 8. Per the germline V gene, CDR1 is SNHLY and CDR2 is FYNNEI. The CDR3 loop reads CASSPLTGATYEQYF. CDR3 sequence (DNA): TGTGCCAGCAGTCCCCTGACAGGGGCGACCTACGAGCAGTACTTC.

In its sample, this clone was seen once. The V call is TRBV5-4, the J call TRBJ2-7; D perhaps matches TRBD1 (5 bases). Trimming pared 1 base from V and 6 bases from J, leaving 11 bases between. CDR1 and CDR2 (germline): SGHNT, YYREEE (reference sequence). This CDR3 contains 13 residues. CDR3 sequence reads: CASSLQGTAEQYF. CDR3 sequence (DNA): TGTGCCAGCAGCTTGCAGGGCACGGCCGAGCAGTACTTC.

About this clone: A junction end diverges from the germline sequence, so it may reflect a read error. V is TRBV5-5 and J is TRBJ1-1; the D is unclear. Germline lookup yields CDR1 SGHKS and CDR2 YYEKEE (reference sequence). This CDR3 has 11 amino acids. Here the CDR3 reads CASSLSIESRW. CDR3 nucleotides: TGTGCCAGCAGCTTGTCGATCGAGTCCCGGTGG. Full variable domain (missing parts from reference TRBV5-5 and TRBJ1-1): DAGVTQSPTHLIKTRGQQVTLRCSPISGHKSVSWYQQVLGQGPQFIFQYYEKEERGRGNFPDRFSARQFPNYSSELNVNALLLGDSALYLCASSLSIESRWGQGTRLTVV.

J is TRBJ2-1 and V is TRBV20-1; D gene ambiguous. CDR3 length: 12 amino acids. V was shortened by 3 bases and J by 8 bases, with 11 bases between the two germline ends. Germline V gives CDR1 DFQATT, CDR2 SNEGSKA (reference sequence). The CDR3 bases are TGCAGTGCTAGTCCCCGAGTCGATGAGCAGTTCTTC. This translates into CSASPRVDEQFF.

J is TRBJ2-1 and V is TRBV6-6, with D possibly being TRBD1 (6 bases). The length of the CDR3 is 14 residues. Germline CDR1 reads MNHNY; CDR2 reads SVGAGI (reference sequence). V lost 8 bases and J lost 10, with 21 bases in between. The CDR3 region is CASARTPSDREQFF. Written as DNA, the CDR3 is TGTGCCAGCGCTCGGACTCCCTCCGACAGGGAGCAGTTCTTC.

This clone was detected once. DNA of the CDR3: TGCGCCAGCAGGGGAGTCGGGAACACTGAAGCTTTCTTT. Translating it yields CASRGVGNTEAFF. The chain employs TRBV10-2 and TRBJ1-1, with D unclear. There are 13 residues in the CDR3. CDR1 and CDR2 from the germline V gene are WSHSY and SAAADI. Between the trimmed V and J ends, which lost 6 bases and 1 base, there was a span of 9 bases.

This clone was counted once. The chain links TRBV5-8 to TRBJ1-2, with 8 bases that match TRBD1. Germline trimming cut 3 bases from V and 5 bases from J; bases unmatched to any gene: 12. The CDR3 runs 16 residues. Germline V gene sequence: CDR1 SGHTS, CDR2 YDEGEE. The CDR3 is CASSSDGTGWEYGYTF. In DNA form, the CDR3 reads TGTGCCAGCAGCTCCGATGGGACAGGATGGGAATATGGCTACACCTTC.

V gene TRBV7-6 combines with J gene TRBJ2-7, with a tentative D call TRBD1 (5 bases). The CDR3 is made up of 13 amino acids. V lost 5 bases, J lost 2 bases, and 10 bases lay in between. Germline V lookup: CDR1 SGHVS, CDR2 FNYEAQ. The DNA for the CDR3 is TGTGCCAGCAGCAGGACACACACCTACGAGCAGTACTTC. This translates into CASSRTHTYEQYF.

The chain combines TRBV15 with TRBJ2-5, with a tentative D call TRBD2 (6 bases). CDR3 size: 15 residues. Germline V gene lookup returns CDR1 LNHNV and CDR2 YYDKDF (reference sequence). The germline V and J ends were trimmed by 3 bases and 2 bases, with 13 bases remaining between them. CDR3 bases: TGTGCCACCAGCAGGGAGTGGAGGGGTCAAGAGACCCAGTACTTC. It specifies CATSREWRGQETQYF.

The chain couples TRBV27 to TRBJ1-1, with 8 bases aligning to TRBD1. The CDR3 is made up of 15 amino acids. J gave up 10 bases and V 4 bases, and 14 bases lay outside the gene matches. The germline gives CDR1 MNHEY, CDR2 SMNVEV (reference sequence). The CDR3 region has the DNA TGTGCCAGCAGTTCCCCTGGACAGGGAAAGATAGGAGCTTTCTTT. Encoded protein: CASSSPGQGKIGAFF.

This clone has a handful of counts. This chain joins TRBV28 and TRBJ1-1; the D gene is possibly TRBD1 (6 bases). This CDR3 has 13 residues. The V and J ends lost 5 bases and 2 bases respectively, with 9 bases between them. Germline V gives CDR1 MDHEN, CDR2 SYDVKM. CDR3 region: CASSAGANTEAFF. Here the CDR3 DNA reads TGTGCCAGCAGTGCGGGGGCCAACACTGAAGCTTTCTTT.

The chain is built from TRBV15 and TRBJ1-1, with D tentatively TRBD1 (5 bases). The CDR3 contains 14 residues. In germline, CDR1 is LNHNV, CDR2 YYDKDF (reference sequence). V lost 1 base and J lost 3, with 9 bases in between. For the CDR3, the DNA is TGTGCCACCAGCAGAGCAGGGTTGGACACTGAAGCTTTCTTT. Amino acids: CATSRAGLDTEAFF. Full variable domain (missing parts from reference TRBV15 and TRBJ1-1): DAMVIQNPRYQVTQFGKPVTLSCSQTLNHNVMYWYQQKSSQAPKLLFHYYDKDFNNEADTPDNFQSRRPNTSFCFLDIRSPGLGDTAMYLCATSRAGLDTEAFFGQGTRLTVV.

This chain connects TRBV11-2 to TRBJ2-1, with 8 bases fitting TRBD1. V was pared by 4 bases and J by 0 bases, with 2 bases of the junction left unmatched. Per germline, CDR1 SGHAT and CDR2 FQNNGV. The CDR3 sequence is 15 residues long. CDR3 sequence reads: CASSSDRDSYNEQFF. In DNA, the CDR3 is TGTGCCAGCAGCTCGGACAGGGACTCCTACAATGAGCAGTTCTTC.

The rearrangement joins TRBV5-4 to TRBJ2-2; maybe TRBD2 (7 bases). V gave up 1 base and J gave up 4 bases, with 17 bases separating them. Germline V gene data show CDR1 as SGHNT and CDR2 as YYREEE (reference sequence). This CDR3 has 17 residues. CDR3 region: CASSLRAGGLITGELFF. The CDR3 DNA is TGTGCCAGCAGCTTGAGGGCCGGGGGGCTAATCACCGGGGAGCTGTTTTTT.

This clone came up once. This CDR3 reads CASSPYGQGGVINSPLHF. The CDR3 DNA reads TGTGCCAGCTCACCATATGGTCAGGGGGGAGTTATTAATTCACCCCTCCACTTT. The chain uses TRBV18 and TRBJ1-6; 7 positions match TRBD1. Germline CDR1 and CDR2: KGHSH and LQKENI. The CDR3 runs to 18 residues. V lost 2 bases and J lost 6; bases outside the gene matches: 13. Full variable domain (missing parts from reference TRBV18 and TRBJ1-6): NAGVMQNPRHLVRRRGQEARLRCSPMKGHSHVYWYRQLPEEGLKFMVYLQKENIIDESGMPKERFSAEFPKEGPSILRIQQVVRGDSAAYFCASSPYGQGGVINSPLHFGNGTRLTVT.

The gene calls are TRBV18 and TRBJ1-5; D may be TRBD1 (6 bases). Trimming shortened V by 2 bases and J by 7 bases, and 15 bases separated the two germline ends. Per the germline V gene, CDR1 is KGHSH and CDR2 is LQKENI. The CDR3 is made up of 15 amino acids. The CDR3 DNA reads TGTGCCAGCTCACCAATGCAGGGGCCTCGGCAGCCCCAGCATTTT. Amino acid sequence: CASSPMQGPRQPQHF.

The J gene is TRBJ2-3, the V gene TRBV9, with D tentatively TRBD1 (6 bases). V dropped 0 bases and J dropped 4 bases, with 6 bases sitting between them. CDR1 is SGDLS and CDR2 is YYNGEE in the germline V gene. CDR3 length equals 13 residues. The CDR3 nucleotides read TGTGCCAGCAGCGTAGCAGGGGCAGATACGCAGTATTTT. Residues: CASSVAGADTQYF. Full variable domain (remainder filled in from reference TRBV9 and TRBJ2-3): DSGVTQTPKHLITATGQRVTLRCSPRSGDLSVYWYQQSLDQGLQFLIQYYNGEERAKGNILERFSAQQFPDLHSELNLSSLELGDSALYFCASSVAGADTQYFGPGTRLTVL.

This rearrangement joins TRBV29-1 to TRBJ1-5, with 7 bases matching TRBD1. Germline values: CDR1 SQVTM, CDR2 ANQGSEA. With V trimmed by 4 bases and J by 5 bases, 5 bases remained unmatched. The CDR3 loop spans 13 amino acids. CDR3 bases: TGCAGCGTTGGGGGCAGGGGGGATCAGCCCCAGCATTTT. It is translated as CSVGGRGDQPQHF. Combining the CDR3 with reference TRBV29-1 and TRBJ1-5 gives the whole variable domain SAVISQKPSRDICQRGTSLTIQCQVDSQVTMMFWYRQQPGQSLTLIATANQGSEATYESGFVIDKFPISRPNLTFSTLTVSNMSPEDSSIYLCSVGGRGDQPQHFGDGTRLSIL.